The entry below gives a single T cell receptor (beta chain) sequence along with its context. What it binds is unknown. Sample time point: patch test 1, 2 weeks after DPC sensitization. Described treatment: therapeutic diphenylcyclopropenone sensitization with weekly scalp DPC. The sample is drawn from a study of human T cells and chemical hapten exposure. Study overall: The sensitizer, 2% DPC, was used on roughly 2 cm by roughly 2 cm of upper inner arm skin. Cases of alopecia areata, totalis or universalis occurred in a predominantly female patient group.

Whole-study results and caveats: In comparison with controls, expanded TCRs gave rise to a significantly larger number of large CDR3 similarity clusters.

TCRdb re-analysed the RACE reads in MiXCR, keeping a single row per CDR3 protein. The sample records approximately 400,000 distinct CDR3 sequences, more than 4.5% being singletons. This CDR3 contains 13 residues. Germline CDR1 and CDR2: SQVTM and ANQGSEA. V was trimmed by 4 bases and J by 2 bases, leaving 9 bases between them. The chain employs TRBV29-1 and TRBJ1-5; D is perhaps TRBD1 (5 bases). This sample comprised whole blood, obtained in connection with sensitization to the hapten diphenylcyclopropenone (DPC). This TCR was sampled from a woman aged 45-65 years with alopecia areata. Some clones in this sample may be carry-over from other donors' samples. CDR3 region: CSVVIGGNQPQHF. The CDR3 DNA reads TGCAGCGTTGTAATAGGGGGCAATCAGCCCCAGCATTTT.